One and the same sample provided the 32 T cell receptor beta chains below, sequenced in a study of blood T cell repertoires in COVID-19. Sequencing used immunoSEQ multiplex PCR; TCRdb keeps in-frame clones, though not all of them. The sample consists of 130,000 to 150,000 clones, about nine tenths of them appearing once. The specimen was peripheral blood. All receptors come from a human donor in a cohort sampled during active COVID-19.

The chain joins TRBV27 to TRBJ2-7, with 10 bases that match TRBD1. V was pared by 4 bases and J by 1 base, with 7 bases of the junction left unmatched. The germline V gene encodes CDR1 MNHEY and CDR2 SMNVEV (reference sequence). The CDR3 runs to 16 residues. The CDR3 nucleotides are TGTGCCAGCAGTTCACTAGACAGGGGGCCTTCCTACGAGCAGTACTTC. Encoded protein: CASSSLDRGPSYEQYF.

V gene TRBV6-5 combines with J gene TRBJ1-4, with a possible D match to TRBD1 (6 bases). The germline gives CDR1 MNHEY, CDR2 SVGAGI. This CDR3 comprises 14 residues. Trimming took off 0 bases at V and 8 bases at J, with 10 bases between the two ends. The CDR3 nucleotides read TGTGCCAGCAGTTACTCGTTCCAGGGGGAAAAACTGTTTTTT. This codes for CASSYSFQGEKLFF.

The chain is built from TRBV7-9 and TRBJ2-7; no firm D call. The germline gives CDR1 SEHNR, CDR2 FQNEAQ (reference sequence). Between the trimmed V and J ends, which lost 3 bases and 3 bases, there was a span of 3 bases. The CDR3 is 11 amino acids. The CDR3 nucleotides are TGTGCCAGCAGCTTCCGCTACGAGCAGTACTTC. Encoded protein: CASSFRYEQYF.

CDR3 sequence: CASRGTLQGYYNEQFF. The CDR3 nucleotides are TGTGCCAGCAGGGGAACGCTCCAGGGGTACTACAATGAGCAGTTCTTC. J is TRBJ2-1 and V is TRBV2; D might be TRBD1 (6 bases). CDR1 is SNHLY and CDR2 is FYNNEI in the germline V gene. The CDR3 runs to 16 residues. V shed 6 bases and J shed 3 bases, with 18 bases lying between them. Based on the CDR3 plus reference TRBV2 and TRBJ2-1, the full variable domain is EPEVTQTPSHQVTQMGQEVILRCVPISNHLYFYWYRQILGQKVEFLVSFYNNEISEKSEIFDDQFSVERPDGSNFTLKIRSTKLEDSAMYFCASRGTLQGYYNEQFFGPGTRLTVL.

The CDR3 loop is CASSQSRSSGELFF. CDR3 in DNA: TGTGCCAGCAGCCAAAGTCGGAGTTCCGGGGAGCTGTTTTTT. The V and J genes are TRBV3-1 (or the pseudogene TRBV3-2) and TRBJ2-2, with unresolved D. CDR1 is LGHDT, CDR2 YNNKEL, per germline (reference sequence). The germline V and J ends were trimmed by 2 bases and 6 bases, with 10 bases remaining between them. This CDR3 is 14 amino acids long.

V gene TRBV5-1 combines with J gene TRBJ2-3; 9 bases are shared with TRBD2. This CDR3 contains 16 residues. Trimming removed 6 bases from V and 4 bases from J; junction bases left unmatched: 12. In germline, CDR1 is SGHRS, CDR2 YFSETQ. The CDR3 protein is CASNQYPGLAPDTQYF. CDR3 nucleotides: TGCGCCAGCAACCAATACCCGGGACTAGCTCCAGATACGCAGTATTTT.

The V call is TRBV19, the J call TRBJ1-4; 12 bases are a match to TRBD1. V trimming: 6 bases; J trimming: 8 bases; junction bases outside the gene matches: 1. Germline values: CDR1 LNHDA, CDR2 SQIVND (reference sequence). This CDR3 has 13 amino acids. The CDR3 DNA sequence: TGTGCCAGTAGCGGGACAGGGGGCGAAAAACTGTTTTTT. Protein: CASSGTGGEKLFF.

The CDR3 sequence: CASSQGGGRGRGDTQYF. In nucleotides, the CDR3 is TGTGCCAGCAGCCAAGGAGGAGGGAGGGGCCGCGGGGATACGCAGTATTTT. The chain combines TRBV4-2 with TRBJ2-3; 7 bases are shared with TRBD2. The V gene end was trimmed by 1 base and the J gene end by 6 bases; junction bases not matched to a gene: 13. The germline gives CDR1 LGHNA, CDR2 YNFKEQ. The CDR3 loop spans 17 amino acids.

The rearrangement links TRBV19 to TRBJ2-1, with 9 bases aligning to TRBD1. The CDR3 runs 17 residues. Germline V lookup: CDR1 LNHDA, CDR2 SQIVND (reference sequence). The V gene end was trimmed by 5 bases and the J gene end by 2 bases; junction bases not matched to a gene: 10. DNA of the CDR3: TGTGCCAGTAGTCCTAACACAGGGGGCCTTACCTACAATGAGCAGTTCTTC. Its translation is CASSPNTGGLTYNEQFF. Supplemented by reference TRBV19 and TRBJ2-1, the full variable domain reads DGGITQSPKYLFRKEGQNVTLSCEQNLNHDAMYWYRQDPGQGLRLIYYSQIVNDFQKGDIAEGYSVSREKKESFPLTVTSAQKNPTAFYLCASSPNTGGLTYNEQFFGPGTRLTVL.

The rearrangement links TRBV11-3 to TRBJ2-5; 11 bases fit TRBD2. The CDR3 is made up of 19 amino acids. Germline V gene lookup returns CDR1 SGHNT and CDR2 YENEEA. The ends lost 0 bases at V and 1 base at J; junction bases unmatched: 10. The CDR3 here is CASSLERLAGNLPQETQYF. The CDR3 coding sequence is TGTGCCAGCAGCTTAGAACGACTAGCGGGGAACCTCCCCCAAGAGACCCAGTACTTC.

The sample holds one count of this clone. This rearrangement joins TRBV7-9 to TRBJ2-7; 11 bases match TRBD1. Germline CDR1 and CDR2: SEHNR and FQNEAQ (reference sequence). J gave up 5 bases and V 6 bases, and 6 bases lay outside the gene matches. The CDR3 loop spans 14 amino acids. The CDR3 is CASSRTGGADEQYF. Written as DNA, the CDR3 is TGTGCCAGCAGTCGGACAGGGGGCGCAGACGAGCAGTACTTC.

The gene calls are TRBV15 and TRBJ2-1; the D gene is possibly TRBD1 (6 bases). The CDR3 totals 17 residues. Between the trimmed V and J ends, which lost 2 bases and 12 bases, there was a span of 26 bases. Looked up from germline, CDR1 is LNHNV and CDR2 is YYDKDF (reference sequence). The CDR3 region is CATSRKTGLRKIHGQFF. The CDR3 nucleotides read TGTGCCACCAGCAGAAAAACAGGGTTAAGAAAAATTCACGGGCAGTTCTTC.

The chain's CDR3 is CASSKEIAGPAVYEQYF. The CDR3 DNA follows: TGTGCCAGCAGCAAAGAAATAGCGGGACCAGCGGTCTACGAGCAGTACTTC. This chain joins TRBV21-1 and TRBJ2-7; the table assigns TRBD2, which was not confirmed against the DNA. TRBV21-1 is a known pseudogene. The length of the CDR3 is 17 residues.

The chain couples TRBV28 to TRBJ2-1, with 8 bases aligning to TRBD2. Germline V lookup: CDR1 MDHEN, CDR2 SYDVKM. This CDR3 is 15 amino acids long. V shed 5 bases, J shed 8 bases, and the junction held 11 bases outside the gene matches. CDR3: CASSEHGGGLDEQFF. As DNA, the CDR3 is TGTGCCAGCAGTGAGCATGGCGGGGGGCTAGATGAGCAGTTCTTC.

The chain links TRBV18 to TRBJ1-6, with D tentatively TRBD1 (5 bases). The germline V and J ends were trimmed by 4 bases and 0 bases, with 10 bases remaining between them. Germline assignment: CDR1 KGHSH and CDR2 LQKENI. This CDR3 spans 16 amino acids. DNA for the CDR3: TGTGCCAGCTCACTGCGACAGAGCTCCTATAATTCACCCCTCCACTTT. Translating gives CASSLRQSSYNSPLHF.

The rearrangement uses TRBV29-1 and TRBJ2-1, with 8 bases lining up with TRBD1. With V trimmed by 6 bases and J by 4 bases, 2 bases remained unmatched. Germline CDR1 and CDR2: SQVTM and ANQGSEA. This CDR3 comprises 12 residues. As DNA, the CDR3 is TGCAGCGTAGGACAGGGTTACAATGAGCAGTTCTTC. As protein: CSVGQGYNEQFF.

The J gene is TRBJ1-3, the V gene TRBV18, with TRBD1 identical over 10 bases. The CDR3 is 15 amino acids. V lost 4 bases, J lost 2 bases, and 2 bases stayed unmatched. Germline V CDR1 and CDR2: KGHSH, LQKENI. CDR3 loop: CASSRDRGTGNTIYF. The CDR3 nucleotides read TGTGCCAGCTCACGGGACAGGGGTACTGGAAACACCATATATTTT.

The chain has TRBV3-1 (or the pseudogene TRBV3-2) and TRBJ2-7; 8 nucleotides align to TRBD1. The germline gives CDR1 LGHDT, CDR2 YNNKEL (reference sequence). The CDR3 runs 15 residues. V lost 4 bases and J lost 3; bases outside the gene matches: 8. The CDR3 loop reads CASSRLQGANYEQYF. Written as DNA, the CDR3 is TGTGCCAGCAGCCGCCTCCAGGGGGCGAACTACGAGCAGTACTTC.

This clone was seen a single time. CDR3 sequence (DNA): TGCGCCAGCAGCCAAGGGGACTGGGACGGAAAGCCCCAGCATTTT. Protein sequence: CASSQGDWDGKPQHF. V usage is TRBV4-1 and J usage is TRBJ1-5, with D tentatively TRBD1 (5 bases). Trimming left V 1 base short and J 8 bases short, with 15 bases between. The germline CDR1 and CDR2 sequences are MGHRA and YSYEKL. This CDR3 is built from 15 residues.

This clone showed up just once. The V call is TRBV3-1 (or the pseudogene TRBV3-2), the J call TRBJ2-7; D is ambiguous. There are 15 residues in the CDR3. V dropped 1 base and J dropped 0 bases, with 10 bases sitting between them. In germline, CDR1 is LGHDT, CDR2 YNNKEL (reference sequence). The CDR3 loop reads CASSQVQAGSYEQYF. The DNA for the CDR3 is TGTGCCAGCAGCCAAGTGCAGGCTGGCTCCTACGAGCAGTACTTC.

The chain uses TRBV7-9 and TRBJ1-4, with 7 nucleotides matching TRBD1. The CDR3 loop spans 14 amino acids. CDR1 is SEHNR and CDR2 is FQNEAQ in the germline V gene (reference sequence). The junction had 7 bases not matched to a gene; V was cut back by 4 bases and J by 8 bases. The CDR3 region has the DNA TGTGCCAGCAGCTCGACAGGGTGGCGCGAAAAACTGTTTTTT. As protein: CASSSTGWREKLFF.

The chain recombines TRBV5-1 with TRBJ2-3; 7 bases are a match to TRBD2. Germline CDR1 reads SGHRS; CDR2 reads YFSETQ. The CDR3 covers 14 residues. With V trimmed by 0 bases and J by 5 bases, 3 bases remained unmatched. The CDR3 sequence is CASSLATGGDTQYF. The CDR3 nucleotides read TGCGCCAGCAGCTTGGCCACGGGGGGAGATACGCAGTATTTT.

This clone was counted a few times. CDR3 amino acids: CSASTGDEQFF. CDR3 DNA: TGCAGTGCTAGTACAGGGGATGAGCAGTTCTTC. The chain couples TRBV20-1 to TRBJ2-1; 7 bases are shared with TRBD1. Germline V gene lookup returns CDR1 DFQATT and CDR2 SNEGSKA (reference sequence). This CDR3 has 11 residues. V was pared by 3 bases and J by 8 bases, with 1 base of the junction left unmatched.

V and J are TRBV6-6 and TRBJ1-5, with TRBD1 matching over 7 bases. Trimming at V came to 2 bases and at J to 3 bases, leaving 7 bases not matched to a gene. CDR3 length: 16 residues. In germline, CDR1 is MNHNY, CDR2 SVGAGI (reference sequence). CDR3 DNA: TGTGCCAGCAGTTACCTCAGGGGGGTCACCAATCAGCCCCAGCATTTT. Translation gives CASSYLRGVTNQPQHF.

For this clone: One end of the junction does not line up with germline, which may come from a read error. The rearrangement uses TRBV7-7 and TRBJ2-5; 10 bases map to TRBD2. Germline CDR1 SSHAT, CDR2 FNYEAQ (reference sequence). This CDR3 is built from 14 residues. CDR3 in amino acids: CASSPRTSGETQYF. DNA for the CDR3: TGTGCTAGCAGCCCCCGGACTAGCGGAGAGACCCAGTACTTC.

The chain carries TRBV28 and TRBJ1-2; no definite D call. Looked up from germline, CDR1 is MDHEN and CDR2 is SYDVKM. CDR3 length: 14 amino acids. The V end was cut by 2 bases, the J end by 4 bases, with 11 bases between. The CDR3 spells CASSLSAKPYGYTF. Here the CDR3 DNA reads TGTGCCAGCAGTTTAAGCGCAAAGCCCTATGGCTACACCTTC.

The rearrangement uses TRBV5-1 and TRBJ1-1; TRBD1 is a possible D gene (6 bases). CDR1 and CDR2 (germline): SGHRS, YFSETQ. The CDR3 is 17 residues long. V was pared by 0 bases and J by 1 base, with 16 bases between. The CDR3 region has the DNA TGCGCCAGCAGCTTGGATCGCGGGGGGCGAGGGAACACTGAAGCTTTCTTT. It is translated as CASSLDRGGRGNTEAFF.

The chain carries TRBV25-1 and TRBJ1-4; D perhaps matches TRBD1 (6 bases). Germline assignment: CDR1 MGHDK and CDR2 SYGVNS. V lost 5 bases to trimming and J lost 1 base, with 8 bases between them. This CDR3 is built from 14 residues. The DNA of the CDR3 is TGTGCCAGCAGTTCCAGGGGAACTAATGAAAAACTGTTTTTT. Translating it yields CASSSRGTNEKLFF.

This chain connects TRBV6-1 to TRBJ2-5; the match to TRBD2 covers 15 bases. Germline CDR1 MNHNS, CDR2 SASEGT. The CDR3 has 20 amino acids. Trimming at V came to 4 bases and at J to 5 bases, leaving 17 bases not matched to a gene. The CDR3 loop reads CASSASDAPGLAGGVETQYF. In DNA form, the CDR3 reads TGTGCCAGCAGTGCTTCAGATGCCCCGGGACTAGCGGGAGGAGTCGAGACCCAGTACTTC.

This chain connects TRBV5-1 to TRBJ2-2; no reliable D call. CDR3 length equals 14 residues. Germline-derived CDR1 and CDR2 are SGHRS and YFSETQ. Between the trimmed V and J ends, which lost 0 bases and 1 base, there was a span of 4 bases. The CDR3 reads CASSLGRNTGELFF. As DNA, the CDR3 is TGCGCCAGCAGCTTGGGTAGGAACACCGGGGAGCTGTTTTTT. The full variable domain, rest sourced from reference TRBV5-1 and TRBJ2-2, is KAGVTQTPRYLIKTRGQQVTLSCSPISGHRSVSWYQQTPGQGLQFLFEYFSETQRNKGNFPGRFSGRQFSNSRSEMNVSTLELGDSALYLCASSLGRNTGELFFGEGSRLTVL.

The chain couples TRBV6-2 or TRBV6-3 to TRBJ2-7; 9 bases align to TRBD1. CDR3 size: 14 residues. The germline CDR1 and CDR2 sequences are MNHEY and SVGEGT. After removal of 2 bases from V and 4 bases from J, the junction contained 3 bases not matched to a gene. The CDR3, as DNA: TGTGCCAGCAGTTACCCAGGGACAGGGTACGAGCAGTACTTC. Translation gives CASSYPGTGYEQYF.

V usage is TRBV29-1 and J usage is TRBJ2-3, with TRBD2 identical over 12 bases. The germline gives CDR1 SQVTM, CDR2 ANQGSEA. The CDR3 length is 14 residues. The V gene end was trimmed by 5 bases and the J gene end by 3 bases; junction bases not matched to a gene: 3. The CDR3 spells CSVTTSGRTDTQYF. In nucleotides, the CDR3 is TGCAGCGTTACGACTAGCGGGAGAACAGATACGCAGTATTTT.